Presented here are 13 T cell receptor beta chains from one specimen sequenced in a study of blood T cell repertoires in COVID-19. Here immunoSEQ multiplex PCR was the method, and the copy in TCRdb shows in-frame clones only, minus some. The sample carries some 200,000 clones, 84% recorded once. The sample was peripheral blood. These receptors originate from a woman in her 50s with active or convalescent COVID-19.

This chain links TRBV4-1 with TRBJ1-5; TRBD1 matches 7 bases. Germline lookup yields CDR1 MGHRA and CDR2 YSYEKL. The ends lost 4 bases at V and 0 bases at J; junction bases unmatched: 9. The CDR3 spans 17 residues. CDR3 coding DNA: TGCGCCAGCAGCCCACTACTTGGGACAGCTAGCAATCAGCCCCAGCATTTT. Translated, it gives CASSPLLGTASNQPQHF.

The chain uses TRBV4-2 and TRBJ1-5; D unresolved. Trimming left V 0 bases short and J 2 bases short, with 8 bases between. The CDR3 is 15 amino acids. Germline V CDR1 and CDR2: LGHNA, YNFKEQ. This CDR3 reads CASSQEFGGNQPQHF. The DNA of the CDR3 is TGTGCCAGCAGCCAAGAATTCGGTGGCAATCAGCCCCAGCATTTT.

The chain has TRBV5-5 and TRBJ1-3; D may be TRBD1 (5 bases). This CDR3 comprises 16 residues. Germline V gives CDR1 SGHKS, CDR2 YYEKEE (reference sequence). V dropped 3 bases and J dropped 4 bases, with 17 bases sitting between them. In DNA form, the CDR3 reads TGTGCCAGCAGCTGGGGGGGACTGAGCTTCGGAAACACCATATATTTT. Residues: CASSWGGLSFGNTIYF.

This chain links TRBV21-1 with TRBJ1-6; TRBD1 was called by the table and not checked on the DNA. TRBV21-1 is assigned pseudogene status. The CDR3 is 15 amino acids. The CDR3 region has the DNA TGTGCCAGAACAGAGCAGCCACCCGATAATTCACCCCTCCACTTT. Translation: CARTEQPPDNSPLHF.

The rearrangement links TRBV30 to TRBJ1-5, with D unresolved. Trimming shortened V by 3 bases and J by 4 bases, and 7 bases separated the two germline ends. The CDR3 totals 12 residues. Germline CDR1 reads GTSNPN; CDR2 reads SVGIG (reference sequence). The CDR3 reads CAWRQSNQPQHF. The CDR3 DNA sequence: TGTGCCTGGAGACAGTCTAATCAGCCCCAGCATTTT.

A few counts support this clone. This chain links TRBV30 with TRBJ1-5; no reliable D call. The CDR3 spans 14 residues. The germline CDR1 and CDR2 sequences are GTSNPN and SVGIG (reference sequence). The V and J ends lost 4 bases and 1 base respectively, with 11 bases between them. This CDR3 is CAWNRAASNQPQHF. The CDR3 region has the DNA TGTGCCTGGAATCGAGCGGCGAGCAATCAGCCCCAGCATTTT. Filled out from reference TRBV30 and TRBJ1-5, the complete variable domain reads SQTIHQWPATLVQPVGSPLSLECTVEGTSNPNLYWYRQAAGRGLQLLFYSVGIGQISSEVPQNLSASRPQDRQFILSSKKLLLSDSGFYLCAWNRAASNQPQHFGDGTRLSIL.

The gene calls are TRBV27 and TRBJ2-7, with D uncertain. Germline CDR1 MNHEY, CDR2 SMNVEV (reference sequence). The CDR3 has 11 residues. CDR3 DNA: TGTGCCAGCAGTCCCTCCCACGAGCAGTACGTC. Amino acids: CASSPSHEQYV.

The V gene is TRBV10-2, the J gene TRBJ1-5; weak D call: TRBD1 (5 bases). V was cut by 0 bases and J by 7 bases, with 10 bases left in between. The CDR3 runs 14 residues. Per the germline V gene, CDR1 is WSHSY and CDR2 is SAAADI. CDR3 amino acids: CASSESGPGQPQHF. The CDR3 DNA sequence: TGCGCCAGCAGTGAGTCGGGGCCCGGCCAGCCCCAGCATTTT.

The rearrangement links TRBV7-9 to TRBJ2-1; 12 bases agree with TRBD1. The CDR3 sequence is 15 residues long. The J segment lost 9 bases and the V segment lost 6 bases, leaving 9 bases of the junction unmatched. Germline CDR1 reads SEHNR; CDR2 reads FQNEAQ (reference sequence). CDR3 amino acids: CASRRAGQGATEQFF. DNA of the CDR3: TGTGCCAGCAGGAGGGCGGGACAGGGGGCTACTGAGCAGTTCTTC.

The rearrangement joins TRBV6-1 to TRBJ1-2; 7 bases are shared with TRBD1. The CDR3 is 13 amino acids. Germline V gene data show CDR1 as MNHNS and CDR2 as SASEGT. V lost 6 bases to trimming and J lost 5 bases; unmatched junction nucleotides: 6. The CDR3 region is CASRDGTVYGYTF. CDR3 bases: TGTGCCAGCAGGGACGGGACAGTTTATGGCTACACCTTC.

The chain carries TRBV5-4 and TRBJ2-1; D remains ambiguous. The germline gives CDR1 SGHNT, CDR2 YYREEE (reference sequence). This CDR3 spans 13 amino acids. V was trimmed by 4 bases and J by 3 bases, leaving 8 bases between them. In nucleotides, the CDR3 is TGTGCCAGCAGCGATGCCAGCTACAATGAGCAGTTCTTC. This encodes CASSDASYNEQFF.

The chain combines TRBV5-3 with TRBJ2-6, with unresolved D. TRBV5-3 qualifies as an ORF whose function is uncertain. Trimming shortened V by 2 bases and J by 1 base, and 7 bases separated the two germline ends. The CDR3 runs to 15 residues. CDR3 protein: CARSLAISGANVLTF. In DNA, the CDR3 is TGTGCCAGAAGCTTAGCGATATCTGGGGCCAACGTCCTGACTTTC.

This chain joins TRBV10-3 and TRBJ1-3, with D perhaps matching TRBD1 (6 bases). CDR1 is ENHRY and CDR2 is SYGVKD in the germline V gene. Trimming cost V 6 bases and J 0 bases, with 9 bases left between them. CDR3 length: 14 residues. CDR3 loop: CAISRDISGNTIYF. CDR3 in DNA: TGTGCCATCAGCCGGGACATCTCTGGAAACACCATATATTTT.